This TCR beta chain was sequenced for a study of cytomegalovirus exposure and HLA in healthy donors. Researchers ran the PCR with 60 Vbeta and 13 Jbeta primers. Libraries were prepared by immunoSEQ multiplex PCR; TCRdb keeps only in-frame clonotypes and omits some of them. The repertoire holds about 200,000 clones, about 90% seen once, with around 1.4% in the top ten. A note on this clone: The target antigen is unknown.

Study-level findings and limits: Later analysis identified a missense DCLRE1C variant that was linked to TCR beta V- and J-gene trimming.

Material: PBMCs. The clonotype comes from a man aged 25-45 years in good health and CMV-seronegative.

The CDR3 loop is CASSRTAGLFKGSSYEQYF. CDR3 DNA sequence: TGCGCCAGCAGCCGGACCGCAGGGCTCTTTAAAGGAAGCTCCTACGAGCAGTACTTC. The chain combines TRBV4-1 with TRBJ2-7; D might be TRBD1 (5 bases). CDR3 length: 19 residues. The germline CDR1 and CDR2 sequences are MGHRA and YSYEKL. Trimming took off 4 bases at V and 0 bases at J, with 25 bases between the two ends.